This TCR beta chain emerged from a study of early T cells in non-severe SARS-CoV-2 infection. This CDR3 contains 15 residues. From germline, CDR1 is MNHEY and CDR2 SMNVEV (reference sequence). The V end was cut by 3 bases, the J end by 8 bases, with 19 bases between. TCRdb itself ran the 5' RACE reads through MiXCR, one entry per CDR3 protein. The sample holds tens of thousands of distinct CDR3 sequences, approximately 9.5% seen once. The chain combines TRBV27 with TRBJ1-2; D is perhaps TRBD1 (6 bases). The sequencing input was whole blood. This clonotype originated in an adult who was a healthcare worker with PCR-confirmed SARS-CoV-2 infection or an uninfected control (not recorded which). CDR3 sequence (DNA): TGTGCCAGCAGTTTTGGGTACGGGACACCAAAAGGCTACACCTTC. This gives the protein CASSFGYGTPKGYTF.